A single sample is the source of the 27 T cell receptor beta chains below, sequenced in a study of blood T cell dynamics during melanoma immunotherapy. Assay: immunoSEQ multiplex PCR; the TCRdb copy retains only in-frame clones and omits some. The sample gives some 9,900 clones, 86% of which show up once; approximately 12% is in the top ten. Time point given: pre-treatment baseline. The sample in question was blood, obtained from a patient treated with checkpoint blockade. The receptors originated from a human donor with melanoma.

This rearrangement joins TRBV6-6 to TRBJ1-4; no clear D. This CDR3 is built from 14 residues. Deletions cut 5 bases from V and 8 bases from J, with 15 bases between. Germline assignment: CDR1 MNHNY and CDR2 SVGAGI (reference sequence). The CDR3 sequence: CASSRAQTGEKLFF. CDR3 DNA sequence: TGTGCCAGCAGTCGGGCCCAAACCGGAGAAAAACTGTTTTTT.

The chain employs TRBV13 and TRBJ2-3; 12 positions agree with TRBD1. Trimming took 5 bases from V and 6 from J; bases not matched to a gene: 9. Looked up from germline, CDR1 is PRHDT and CDR2 is FYEKMQ (reference sequence). The CDR3 consists of 16 residues. CDR3 sequence (DNA): TGTGCCAGCAGCACGGGACAGGGGGCCCCATTGGATACGCAGTATTTT. Translation gives CASSTGQGAPLDTQYF. Using reference TRBV13 and TRBJ2-3 for the parts outside the CDR3, the full variable domain is AAGVIQSPRHLIKEKRETATLKCYPIPRHDTVYWYQQGPGQDPQFLISFYEKMQSDKGSIPDRFSAQQFSDYHSELNMSSLELGDSALYFCASSTGQGAPLDTQYFGPGTRLTVL.

This rearrangement joins TRBV30 to TRBJ2-3; D is ambiguous. The germline CDR1 and CDR2 sequences are GTSNPN and SVGIG (reference sequence). This CDR3 contains 11 residues. V was cut by 2 bases and J by 7 bases, with 7 bases left in between. The CDR3 DNA reads TGTGCCTGGAGTAACCGGAATACGCAGTATTTT. Protein sequence: CAWSNRNTQYF.

On this clone: Other DNA sequences of this sample code for an identical CDR3. The chain employs TRBV6-4 and TRBJ2-2; D perhaps matches TRBD1 (5 bases). V was trimmed by 2 bases and J by 1 base, leaving 8 bases between them. There are 15 residues in the CDR3. The germline CDR1 and CDR2 sequences are MRHNA and SNTAGT. The CDR3 is CASSDGAGNTGELFF. CDR3 in DNA: TGTGCCAGCAGTGACGGGGCTGGGAACACCGGGGAGCTGTTTTTT.

V and J are TRBV6-4 and TRBJ2-3; 8 bases line up with TRBD2. From germline, CDR1 is MRHNA and CDR2 SNTAGT. The length of the CDR3 is 15 residues. V trimming: 4 bases; J trimming: 0 bases; junction bases outside the gene matches: 3. CDR3 DNA sequence: TGTGCCAGCAGTGTAGCGGGGACTAGCACAGATACGCAGTATTTT. Its translation is CASSVAGTSTDTQYF.

V is TRBV11-2 and J is TRBJ2-3; D is ambiguous. CDR1 SGHAT and CDR2 FQNNGV come from the germline V gene. Trimming removed 0 bases from V and 2 bases from J, with 3 bases in between. The CDR3 is made up of 13 amino acids. In nucleotides, the CDR3 is TGTGCCAGCAGCTTAGATATCACAGATACGCAGTATTTT. Translating it yields CASSLDITDTQYF.

This chain links TRBV19 with TRBJ2-2; 10 bases are a match to TRBD2. The J segment lost 5 bases and the V segment lost 3 bases, leaving 9 bases of the junction unmatched. This CDR3 region has 17 residues. Looked up from germline, CDR1 is LNHDA and CDR2 is SQIVND (reference sequence). CDR3 residues: CASSIATAGGLTGELFF. The CDR3 region has the DNA TGTGCCAGTAGTATCGCAACAGCGGGGGGGCTAACCGGGGAGCTGTTTTTT. Combining the CDR3 with reference TRBV19 and TRBJ2-2 gives the whole variable domain DGGITQSPKYLFRKEGQNVTLSCEQNLNHDAMYWYRQDPGQGLRLIYYSQIVNDFQKGDIAEGYSVSREKKESFPLTVTSAQKNPTAFYLCASSIATAGGLTGELFFGEGSRLTVL.

The chain couples TRBV10-3 to TRBJ2-5; D may be TRBD1 or TRBD2 (5 bases each). This CDR3 contains 16 residues. Germline V lookup: CDR1 ENHRY, CDR2 SYGVKD. Trimming left V 3 bases short and J 5 bases short, with 19 bases between. CDR3 protein: CAISEGTGLRRETQYF. The DNA for the CDR3 is TGTGCCATCAGTGAAGGTACAGGCCTTCGGAGGGAGACCCAGTACTTC.

This clone was seen a single time. The chain is built from TRBV7-2 and TRBJ2-3; 11 bases agree with TRBD2. The J segment lost 6 bases and the V segment lost 5 bases, leaving 7 bases of the junction unmatched. This CDR3 region has 15 residues. Germline V gives CDR1 SGHTA, CDR2 FQGNSA. The CDR3 here is CASSAPTSGADTQYF. CDR3 sequence (DNA): TGTGCCAGCAGCGCACCGACTAGCGGGGCTGATACGCAGTATTTT.

V and J are TRBV30 and TRBJ1-6, with D possibly being TRBD1 (5 bases). Between the trimmed V and J ends, which lost 8 bases and 6 bases, there was a span of 11 bases. The CDR3 loop spans 12 amino acids. Per the germline V gene, CDR1 is GTSNPN and CDR2 is SVGIG (reference sequence). CDR3 sequence (DNA): TGTGCCGGCCGAGACAGTAATTCACCCCTCCACTTT. Translated: CAGRDSNSPLHF.

V usage is TRBV28 and J usage is TRBJ2-5; D is possibly TRBD2 (6 bases). The end of the DNA is better explained by TRBJ2-7, so the J call may be wrong. The CDR3 covers 20 residues. Per germline, CDR1 MDHEN and CDR2 SYDVKM. The CDR3 nucleotides read TGTGCCAGCAGTCCTCCGGGATTGCGACAATGGGGGTCAGGGAGGAACGAGCAGTACTTC. This translates into CASSPPGLRQWGSGRNEQYF.

The gene calls are TRBV7-8 and TRBJ1-1; 11 bases match TRBD1. Germline values: CDR1 SGHVS, CDR2 FQNEAQ. The CDR3 extends over 16 amino acids. V gave up 6 bases and J gave up 5 bases; unmatched junction bases: 11. CDR3 in DNA: TGTGCCAGCAGGTCCGGACAGGGGGCTGGAGGGACTGAAGCTTTCTTT. It is translated as CASRSGQGAGGTEAFF.

This chain joins TRBV6-6 and TRBJ2-7, with D possibly called TRBD1 or TRBD2 (5 bases each). V was pared by 8 bases and J by 5 bases, with 13 bases between. The CDR3 runs 12 residues. Germline V CDR1 and CDR2: MNHNY, SVGAGI (reference sequence). CDR3 bases: TGTGCCAGCGGGACGGACGGAGACGAGCAGTACTTC. As protein: CASGTDGDEQYF.

V gene TRBV18 combines with J gene TRBJ1-1; 10 bases line up with TRBD1. Looked up from germline, CDR1 is KGHSH and CDR2 is LQKENI. CDR3 length: 16 amino acids. Unmatched junction bases numbered 12, after V lost 0 bases and J lost 11 bases. The CDR3 sequence: CASSPPTVGQGSGAFF. Written as DNA, the CDR3 is TGTGCCAGCTCACCACCGACTGTGGGACAGGGGTCGGGGGCTTTCTTT.

J is TRBJ1-5 and V is TRBV6-5; D is ambiguous. V dropped 5 bases and J dropped 4 bases, with 9 bases sitting between them. Germline CDR1 and CDR2: MNHEY and SVGAGI. The CDR3 runs 13 residues. The CDR3 spells CASSERVNQPQHF. DNA for the CDR3: TGTGCCAGCAGTGAACGGGTAAATCAGCCCCAGCATTTT.

This chain uses TRBV18 with TRBJ2-7; tentatively, D is TRBD1 or TRBD2 (5 bases each). The CDR3 contains 14 residues. The germline V gene encodes CDR1 KGHSH and CDR2 LQKENI. V was cut by 2 bases and J by 0 bases, with 8 bases left in between. CDR3 sequence: CASSPGGSSYEQYF. CDR3 coding DNA: TGTGCCAGCTCACCAGGGGGAAGCTCCTACGAGCAGTACTTC.

J is TRBJ2-3 and V is TRBV9; 7 bases fit TRBD2. The J segment lost 8 bases and the V segment lost 6 bases, leaving 12 bases of the junction unmatched. The CDR3 is made up of 14 amino acids. Germline V lookup: CDR1 SGDLS, CDR2 YYNGEE. DNA of the CDR3: TGTGCCAGCAACGAACTAGCGACCGCAGTTACGCAGTATTTT. Translation gives CASNELATAVTQYF.

This clone is medium-sized (0.01 to 0.1%) within its sample. The chain links TRBV27 to TRBJ1-2; TRBD1 matches 7 bases. CDR1 MNHEY and CDR2 SMNVEV come from the germline V gene (reference sequence). The length of the CDR3 is 13 residues. V shed 6 bases and J 8 bases; nucleotides not matched to a gene: 9. This chain's CDR3 is CASSWHRGYGYTF. CDR3 sequence (DNA): TGTGCCAGCAGCTGGCACAGGGGCTACGGCTACACCTTC.

CDR3 in DNA: TGTGCCAGCAGTCCGAGTTATGGGGGGCAATGGGGTATATTGAGCAATCAGCCCCAGCATTTT. It encodes CASSPSYGGQWGILSNQPQHF. The gene calls are TRBV28 and TRBJ1-5; D perhaps matches TRBD1 (6 bases). The ends were cut back, 5 bases at V and 1 base at J, with 30 bases in the middle. CDR3 length: 21 residues. Looked up from germline, CDR1 is MDHEN and CDR2 is SYDVKM.

The V and J genes are TRBV27 and TRBJ2-6; D uncertain. Trimming stripped 8 bases from V and 2 bases from J, with 19 bases between. CDR3 length: 17 amino acids. Germline V lookup: CDR1 MNHEY, CDR2 SMNVEV (reference sequence). The CDR3 is CASGHIGGITGANVLTF. The CDR3 region has the DNA TGTGCCAGCGGCCATATTGGCGGAATTACTGGGGCCAACGTCCTGACTTTC.

V gene TRBV7-3 combines with J gene TRBJ1-1; no definite D call. V lost 5 bases to trimming and J lost 1 base, with 11 bases between them. Germline-derived CDR1 and CDR2 are SGHTA and FQGTGA. The CDR3 covers 14 residues. The CDR3 DNA is TGTGCCAGCAGCCCTGGGAGACAGAACACTGAAGCTTTCTTT. It translates to CASSPGRQNTEAFF.

V is TRBV27 and J is TRBJ2-1; D gene unclear. Deletions cut 7 bases from V and 4 bases from J, with 14 bases between. The germline CDR1 and CDR2 sequences are MNHEY and SMNVEV (reference sequence). The CDR3 extends over 14 amino acids. In DNA, the CDR3 is TGTGCCAGCATTGGGAAGGGAATGTACAATGAGCAGTTCTTC. Protein product: CASIGKGMYNEQFF.

V usage is TRBV10-2 and J usage is TRBJ2-2, with 7 nucleotides matching TRBD1. The CDR3 consists of 15 residues. The germline V gene encodes CDR1 WSHSY and CDR2 SAAADI. J lost 6 bases, V lost 3 bases, and 7 bases had no gene match. The CDR3 is CASSDARGMAGELFF. The CDR3 bases are TGCGCCAGCAGTGATGCCAGGGGGATGGCCGGGGAGCTGTTTTTT.

This clone showed up just a few times. This sequence joins TRBV6-1 and TRBJ1-5, with a tentative D call TRBD1 (5 bases). The CDR3 covers 14 residues. Trimming pared 8 bases from V and 1 base from J, leaving 12 bases between. In germline, CDR1 is MNHNS, CDR2 SASEGT. CDR3 amino acids: CASHSGLSNQPQHF. The DNA of the CDR3 is TGTGCCAGCCACTCGGGGCTGAGCAATCAGCCCCAGCATTTT.

V gene TRBV5-1 combines with J gene TRBJ2-2; 9 positions match TRBD1. This CDR3 has 14 residues. The germline V gene has CDR1 SGHRS and CDR2 YFSETQ. With V trimmed by 9 bases and J by 5 bases, 8 bases remained unmatched. CDR3 amino acids: CATTTGGMTGELFF. CDR3 nucleotides: TGCGCCACCACCACAGGGGGCATGACCGGGGAGCTGTTTTTT.

The chain employs TRBV5-4 and TRBJ2-7; D is undetermined. The CDR3 is 15 residues long. Looked up from germline, CDR1 is SGHNT and CDR2 is YYREEE (reference sequence). Trimming removed 4 bases at V and 2 bases at J, with 16 bases between. The CDR3, as DNA: TGTGCCAGCAGCCCGGTAGGGTACAGCGCCTACGAGCAGTACTTC. Translating gives CASSPVGYSAYEQYF.

The chain links TRBV7-6 to TRBJ2-6, with TRBD1 matching 7 bases. The CDR3 spans 18 residues. J was trimmed by 1 base and V by 4 bases; bases with no gene match: 10. Germline V lookup: CDR1 SGHVS, CDR2 FNYEAQ. CDR3 sequence reads: CASSWKGAEYSGANVLTF. DNA for the CDR3: TGTGCCAGCAGCTGGAAGGGGGCGGAGTATTCTGGGGCCAACGTCCTGACTTTC. Combining the CDR3 with reference TRBV7-6 and TRBJ2-6 gives the whole variable domain GAGVSQSPRYKVTKRGQDVALRCDPISGHVSLYWYRQALGQGPEFLTYFNYEAQQDKSGLPNDRFSAERPEGSISTLTIQRTEQRDSAMYRCASSWKGAEYSGANVLTFGAGSRLTVL.